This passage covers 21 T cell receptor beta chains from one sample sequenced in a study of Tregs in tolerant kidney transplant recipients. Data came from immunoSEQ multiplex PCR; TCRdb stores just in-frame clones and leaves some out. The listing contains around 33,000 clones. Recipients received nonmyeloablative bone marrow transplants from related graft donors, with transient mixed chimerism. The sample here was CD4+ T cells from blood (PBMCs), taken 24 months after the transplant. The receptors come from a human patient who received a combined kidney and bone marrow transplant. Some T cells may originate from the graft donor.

This CDR3 reads CASSVGSGIGNNEQFF. The CDR3 DNA, read in part, is TGTGCCAGCAGCGTAGGGAGCGGGATAGGGAACAATGAG. The chain links TRBV9 to TRBJ2-1; TRBD2 matches at 7 bases. The read halts 3 residues ahead of the CDR3 end, with the missing end drawn from the germline J gene. Trimming at V came to 0 bases and at J to 5 bases, leaving 8 bases not matched to a gene. The CDR3 consists of 16 residues. The V gene's germline CDR1 is SGDLS and CDR2 YYNGEE. Combining the CDR3 with reference TRBV9 and TRBJ2-1 gives the whole variable domain DSGVTQTPKHLITATGQRVTLRCSPRSGDLSVYWYQQSLDQGLQFLIQYYNGEERAKGNILERFSAQQFPDLHSELNLSSLELGDSALYFCASSVGSGIGNNEQFFGPGTRLTVL.

The CDR3 is CASSPTSDKPQHF. CDR3 DNA (partial): TGTGCCAGTAGTCCTACGTCTGATAAGCCC. The chain uses TRBV19 and TRBJ1-5; D ambiguous. The read terminates 3 residues ahead of where the CDR3 ends, so the germline J gene completes it. The CDR3 length is 13 residues. The ends were cut back, 5 bases at V and 8 bases at J, with 13 bases in the middle. The V gene's germline CDR1 is LNHDA and CDR2 SQIVND (reference sequence).

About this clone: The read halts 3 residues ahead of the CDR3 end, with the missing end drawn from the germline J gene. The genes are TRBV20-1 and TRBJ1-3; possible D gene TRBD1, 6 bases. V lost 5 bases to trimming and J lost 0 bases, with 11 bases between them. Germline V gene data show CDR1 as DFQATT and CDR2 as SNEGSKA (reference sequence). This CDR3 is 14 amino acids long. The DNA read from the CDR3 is TGCAGTGCTTGGGACACGCACTCTGGAAACACC. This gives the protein CSAWDTHSGNT. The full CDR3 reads CSAWDTHSGNTIYF.

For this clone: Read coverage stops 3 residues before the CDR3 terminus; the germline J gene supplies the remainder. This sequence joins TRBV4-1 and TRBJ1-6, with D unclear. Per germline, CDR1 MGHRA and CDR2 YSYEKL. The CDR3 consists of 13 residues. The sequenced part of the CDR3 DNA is TGCGCCAGCAGCCAAGATCCTGCGTCGCCC. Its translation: CASSQDPASP. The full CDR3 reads CASSQDPASPLHF.

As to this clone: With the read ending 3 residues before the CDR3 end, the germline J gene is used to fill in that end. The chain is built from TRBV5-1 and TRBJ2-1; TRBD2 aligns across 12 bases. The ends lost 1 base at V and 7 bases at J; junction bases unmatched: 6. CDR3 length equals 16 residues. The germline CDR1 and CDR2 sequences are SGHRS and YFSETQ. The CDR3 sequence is CASSLLTSGRGNEQFF. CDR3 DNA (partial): TGCGCCAGCAGCTTGTTGACTAGCGGGAGAGGTAATGAG.

CDR3 protein: CASSLSTGLSGANVLTF. The DNA read from the CDR3 is TGTGCCAGTAGCCTATCAACAGGGCTCTCTGGGGCCAACGTC. The V call is TRBV19, the J call TRBJ2-6; D might be TRBD1 (6 bases). The read stops 3 residues short of the end of the CDR3; the missing end is completed from the germline J gene. The V gene's germline CDR1 is LNHDA and CDR2 SQIVND (reference sequence). Trimming pared 6 bases from V and 0 bases from J, leaving 15 bases between. The CDR3 extends over 17 amino acids.

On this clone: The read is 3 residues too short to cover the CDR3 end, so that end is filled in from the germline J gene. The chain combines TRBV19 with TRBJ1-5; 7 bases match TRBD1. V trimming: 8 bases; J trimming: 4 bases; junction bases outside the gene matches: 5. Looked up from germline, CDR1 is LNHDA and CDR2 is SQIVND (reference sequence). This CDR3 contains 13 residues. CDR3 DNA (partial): TGTGCCAGTGCGACAGGGTCTAATCAGCCC. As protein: CASATGSNQP. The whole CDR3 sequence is CASATGSNQPQHF. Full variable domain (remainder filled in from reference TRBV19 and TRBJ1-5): DGGITQSPKYLFRKEGQNVTLSCEQNLNHDAMYWYRQDPGQGLRLIYYSQIVNDFQKGDIAEGYSVSREKKESFPLTVTSAQKNPTAFYLCASATGSNQPQHFGDGTRLSIL.

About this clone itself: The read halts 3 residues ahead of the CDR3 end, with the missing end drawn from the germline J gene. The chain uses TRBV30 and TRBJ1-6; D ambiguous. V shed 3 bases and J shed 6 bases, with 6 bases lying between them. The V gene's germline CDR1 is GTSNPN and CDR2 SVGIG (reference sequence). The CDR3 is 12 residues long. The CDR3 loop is CAWRISNSPLHF. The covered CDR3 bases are TGTGCCTGGAGGATTAGTAATTCACCC.

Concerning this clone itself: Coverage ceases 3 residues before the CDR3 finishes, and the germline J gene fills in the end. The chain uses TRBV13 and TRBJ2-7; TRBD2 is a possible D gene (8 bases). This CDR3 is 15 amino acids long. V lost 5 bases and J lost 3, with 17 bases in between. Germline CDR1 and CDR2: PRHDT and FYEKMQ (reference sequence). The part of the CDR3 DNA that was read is TGTGCCAGCAGCGCCTACAGGGGACTAGTCTACGAG. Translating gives CASSAYRGLVYE. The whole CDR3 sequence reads CASSAYRGLVYEQYF.

Partial CDR3 DNA: TGTGCCTGGACAGGGCTAGCGCTTGGGGAAGATACG. Translation: CAWTGLALGEDT. The entire CDR3 protein reads CAWTGLALGEDTQYF. The chain joins TRBV30 to TRBJ2-3; D is perhaps TRBD2 (6 bases). The read terminates 3 residues before the CDR3 end, so the remaining end is supplied by the germline J gene. This CDR3 is built from 15 residues. CDR1 is GTSNPN, CDR2 SVGIG, per germline (reference sequence). Trimming left V 4 bases short and J 5 bases short, with 19 bases between.

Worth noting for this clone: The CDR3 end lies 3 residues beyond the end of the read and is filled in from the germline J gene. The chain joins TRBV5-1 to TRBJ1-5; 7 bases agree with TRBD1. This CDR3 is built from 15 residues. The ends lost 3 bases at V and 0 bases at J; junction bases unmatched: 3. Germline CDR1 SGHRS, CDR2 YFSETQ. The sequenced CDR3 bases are TGCGCCAGCAGCTGGACAGGACATAGCAATCAGCCC. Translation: CASSWTGHSNQP. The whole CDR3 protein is CASSWTGHSNQPQHF. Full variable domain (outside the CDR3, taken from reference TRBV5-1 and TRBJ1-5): KAGVTQTPRYLIKTRGQQVTLSCSPISGHRSVSWYQQTPGQGLQFLFEYFSETQRNKGNFPGRFSGRQFSNSRSEMNVSTLELGDSALYLCASSWTGHSNQPQHFGDGTRLSIL.

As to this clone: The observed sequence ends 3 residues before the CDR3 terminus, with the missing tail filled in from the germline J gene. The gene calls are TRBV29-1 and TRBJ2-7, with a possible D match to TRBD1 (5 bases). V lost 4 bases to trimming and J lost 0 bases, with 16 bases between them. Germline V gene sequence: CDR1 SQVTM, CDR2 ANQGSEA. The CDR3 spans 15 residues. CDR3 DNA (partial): TGCAGCGTTGTTTTGGGGCACCAGAGCTCCTACGAG. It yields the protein CSVVLGHQSSYE. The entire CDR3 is CSVVLGHQSSYEQYF.

The covered CDR3 bases are TGTGCCAGCAGTTCTCAGGGAGGAGACACTGAA. It is translated as CASSSQGGDTE. The complete CDR3 protein is CASSSQGGDTEAFF. The V call is TRBV6-2 or TRBV6-3, the J call TRBJ1-1; D might be TRBD1 (5 bases). The read ends 3 residues before the CDR3 terminus; that terminus is restored from the germline J gene. Germline CDR1 is MNHEY and CDR2 is SVGEGT. CDR3 length: 14 residues. The ends were cut back, 4 bases at V and 3 bases at J, with 12 bases in the middle.

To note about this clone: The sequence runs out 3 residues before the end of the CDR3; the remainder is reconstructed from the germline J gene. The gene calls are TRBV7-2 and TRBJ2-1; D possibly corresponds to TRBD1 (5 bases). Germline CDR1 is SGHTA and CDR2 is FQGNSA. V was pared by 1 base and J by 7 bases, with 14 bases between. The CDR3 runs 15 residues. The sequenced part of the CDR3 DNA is TGTGCCAGCAGCTTAGTGGCAGCCAAGGGGAATGAG. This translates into CASSLVAAKGNE. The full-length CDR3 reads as CASSLVAAKGNEQFF.

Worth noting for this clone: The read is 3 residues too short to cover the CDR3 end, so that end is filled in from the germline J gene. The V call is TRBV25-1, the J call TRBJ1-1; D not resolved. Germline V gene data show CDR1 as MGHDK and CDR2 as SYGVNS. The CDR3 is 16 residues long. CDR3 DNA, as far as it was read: TGTGCCAGCAGTGAATTACGGGGAACCGACCGACGCGAA. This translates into CASSELRGTDRRE. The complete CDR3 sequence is CASSELRGTDRREAFF. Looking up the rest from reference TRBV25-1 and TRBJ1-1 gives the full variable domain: EADIYQTPRYLVIGTGKKITLECSQTMGHDKMYWYQQDPGMELHLIHYSYGVNSTEKGDLSSESTVSRIRTEHFPLTLESARPSHTSQYLCASSELRGTDRREAFFGQGTRLTVV.

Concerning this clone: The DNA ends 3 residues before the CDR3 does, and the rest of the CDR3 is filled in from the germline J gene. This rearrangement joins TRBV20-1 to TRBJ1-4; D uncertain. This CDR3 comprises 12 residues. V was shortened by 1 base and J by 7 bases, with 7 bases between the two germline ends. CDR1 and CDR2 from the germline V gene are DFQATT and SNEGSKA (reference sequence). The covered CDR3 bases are TGCAGTGCTAGAGCTCTGGCTGAAAAA. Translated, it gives CSARALAEK. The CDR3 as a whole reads CSARALAEKLFF.

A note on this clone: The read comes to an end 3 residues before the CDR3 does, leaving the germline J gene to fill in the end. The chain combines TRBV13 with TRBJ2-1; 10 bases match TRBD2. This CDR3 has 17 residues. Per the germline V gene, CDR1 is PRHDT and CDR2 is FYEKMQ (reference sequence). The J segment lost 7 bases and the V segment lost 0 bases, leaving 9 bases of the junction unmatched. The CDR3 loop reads CASSLGPLAGVKNEQFF. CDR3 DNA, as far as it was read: TGTGCCAGCAGCTTAGGCCCTCTAGCGGGAGTTAAAAATGAG.

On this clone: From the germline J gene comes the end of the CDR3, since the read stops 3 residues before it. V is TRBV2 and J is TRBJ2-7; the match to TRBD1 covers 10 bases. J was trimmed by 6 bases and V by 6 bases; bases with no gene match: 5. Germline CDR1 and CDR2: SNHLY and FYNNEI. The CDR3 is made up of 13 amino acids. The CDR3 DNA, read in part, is TGTGCCAGCAGGGGGGACAGGGGTACCGAG. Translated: CASRGDRGTE. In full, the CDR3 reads CASRGDRGTEQYF.

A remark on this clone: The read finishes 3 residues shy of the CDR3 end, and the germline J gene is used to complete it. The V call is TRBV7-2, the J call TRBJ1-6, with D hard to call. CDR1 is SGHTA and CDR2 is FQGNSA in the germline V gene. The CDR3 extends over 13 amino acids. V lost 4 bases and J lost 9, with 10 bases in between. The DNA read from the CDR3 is TGTGCCAGCAGCTCCCTTGAGGGTTCACCC. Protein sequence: CASSSLEGSP. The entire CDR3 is CASSSLEGSPLHF.

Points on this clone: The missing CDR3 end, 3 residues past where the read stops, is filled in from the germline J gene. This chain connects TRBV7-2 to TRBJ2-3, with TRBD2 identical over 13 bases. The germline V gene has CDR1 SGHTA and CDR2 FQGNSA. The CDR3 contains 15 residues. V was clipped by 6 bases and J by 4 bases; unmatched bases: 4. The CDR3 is CASSGLAGVPDTQYF. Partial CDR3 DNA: TGTGCCAGCAGTGGACTAGCGGGAGTTCCAGATACG.

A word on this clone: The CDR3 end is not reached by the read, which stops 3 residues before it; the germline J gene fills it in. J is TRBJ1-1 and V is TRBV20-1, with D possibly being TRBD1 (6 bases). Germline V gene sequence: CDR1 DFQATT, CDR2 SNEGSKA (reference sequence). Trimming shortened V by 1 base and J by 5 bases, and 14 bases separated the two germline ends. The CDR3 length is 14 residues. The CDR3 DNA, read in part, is TGCAGTGCTAGAGCCCAGGGGAGGAGGACTGAA. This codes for CSARAQGRRTE. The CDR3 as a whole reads CSARAQGRRTEAFF.